This TCR beta chain was obtained from a study of T cells after yellow fever vaccination. TCRdb processed the 5' RACE reads anew with MiXCR; each CDR3 protein has one entry. Here the sample spans some 350,000 distinct CDR3 sequences, approximately 5.7% being singletons. This clonotype was seen repeatedly, ten times or more. The sample was PBMCs, taken 5 days after the yellow fever booster vaccination. The sequence was obtained from a man aged 25 to 40 who received the YFV17D yellow fever vaccine.

This CDR3 reads CASSQGLRLETQYF. The CDR3 region has the DNA TGTGCCAGCAGCCAAGGCCTCCGTTTAGAGACCCAGTACTTC. The V gene is TRBV3-1, the J gene TRBJ2-5; D call uncertain. Germline V gene sequence: CDR1 LGHDT, CDR2 YNNKEL (reference sequence). The CDR3 sequence is 14 residues long. Trimming stripped 1 base from V and 4 bases from J, with 10 bases between.